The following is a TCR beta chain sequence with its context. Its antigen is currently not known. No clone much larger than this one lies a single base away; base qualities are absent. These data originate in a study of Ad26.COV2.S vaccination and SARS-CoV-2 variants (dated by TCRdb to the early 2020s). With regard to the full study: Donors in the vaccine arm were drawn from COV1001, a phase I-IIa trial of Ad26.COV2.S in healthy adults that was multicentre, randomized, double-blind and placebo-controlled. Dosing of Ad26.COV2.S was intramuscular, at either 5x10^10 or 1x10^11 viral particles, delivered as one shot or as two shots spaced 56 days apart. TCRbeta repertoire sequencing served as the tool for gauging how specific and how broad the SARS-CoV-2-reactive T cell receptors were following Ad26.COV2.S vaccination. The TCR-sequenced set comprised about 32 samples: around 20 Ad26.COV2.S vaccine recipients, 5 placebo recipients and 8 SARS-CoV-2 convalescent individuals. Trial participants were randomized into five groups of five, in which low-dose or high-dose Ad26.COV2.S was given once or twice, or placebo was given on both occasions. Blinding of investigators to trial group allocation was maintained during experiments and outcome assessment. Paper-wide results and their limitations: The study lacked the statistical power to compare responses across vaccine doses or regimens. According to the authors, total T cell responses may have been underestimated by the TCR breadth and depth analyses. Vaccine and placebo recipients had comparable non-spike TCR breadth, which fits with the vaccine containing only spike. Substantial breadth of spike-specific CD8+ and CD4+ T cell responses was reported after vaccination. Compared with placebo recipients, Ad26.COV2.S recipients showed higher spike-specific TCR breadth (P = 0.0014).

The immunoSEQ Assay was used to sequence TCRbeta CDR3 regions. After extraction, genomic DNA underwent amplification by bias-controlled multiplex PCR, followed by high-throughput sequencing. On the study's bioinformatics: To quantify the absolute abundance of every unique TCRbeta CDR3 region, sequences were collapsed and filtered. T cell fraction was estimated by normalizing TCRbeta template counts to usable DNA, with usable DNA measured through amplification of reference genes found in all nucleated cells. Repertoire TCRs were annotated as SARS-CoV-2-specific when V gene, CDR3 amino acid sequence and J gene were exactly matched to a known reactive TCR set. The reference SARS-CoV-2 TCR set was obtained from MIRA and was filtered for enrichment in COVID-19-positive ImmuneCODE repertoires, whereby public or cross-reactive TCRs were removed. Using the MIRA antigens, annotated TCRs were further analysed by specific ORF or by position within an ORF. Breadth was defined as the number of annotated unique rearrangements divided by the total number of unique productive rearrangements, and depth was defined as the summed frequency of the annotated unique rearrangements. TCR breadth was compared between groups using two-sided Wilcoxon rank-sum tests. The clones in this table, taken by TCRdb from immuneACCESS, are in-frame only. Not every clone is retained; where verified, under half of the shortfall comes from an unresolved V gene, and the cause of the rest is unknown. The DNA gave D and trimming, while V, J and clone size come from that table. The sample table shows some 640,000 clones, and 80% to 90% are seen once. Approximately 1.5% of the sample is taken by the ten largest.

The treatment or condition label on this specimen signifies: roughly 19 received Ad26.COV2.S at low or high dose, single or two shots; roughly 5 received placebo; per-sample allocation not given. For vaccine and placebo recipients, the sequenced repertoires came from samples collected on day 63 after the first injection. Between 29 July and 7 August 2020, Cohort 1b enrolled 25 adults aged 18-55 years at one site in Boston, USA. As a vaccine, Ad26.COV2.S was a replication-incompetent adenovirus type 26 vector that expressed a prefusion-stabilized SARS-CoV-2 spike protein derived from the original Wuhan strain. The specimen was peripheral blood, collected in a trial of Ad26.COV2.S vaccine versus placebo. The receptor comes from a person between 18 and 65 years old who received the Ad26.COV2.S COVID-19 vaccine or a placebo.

The CDR3 sequence is CASSTLRTGLSSPLHF. The sequence in DNA is TGTGCCAGCTCTACGCTCCGGACAGGCTTGTCTTCACCCCTCCACTTT. The sequence is built from TRBV18 and TRBJ1-6; TRBD1 fits 7 bases in the junction. The germline V gene specifies KGHSH as CDR1 and LQKENI as CDR2. The germline V end is reduced by 6 bases and the J end by 9 bases; junction bases left unmatched: 14. The CDR3 runs 16 residues from the cysteine to the phenylalanine. Left in the record is the CDR3 DNA by itself, 48 bases read in frame from the first base. The CDR3, completed at both ends by the reference TRBV18 and TRBJ1-6 genes, gives the full variable domain NAGVMQNPRHLVRRRGQEARLRCSPMKGHSHVYWYRQLPEEGLKFMVYLQKENIIDESGMPKERFSAEFPKEGPSILRIQQVVRGDSAAYFCASSTLRTGLSSPLHFGNGTRLTVT.